This is a list of T cell receptor beta chains from one sample in a study of blood T cell repertoires in COVID-19. Using immunoSEQ multiplex PCR, the repertoire was profiled, and TCRdb retains in-frame clones only, with some absent. The repertoire consists of around 300,000 clones, with roughly nine tenths occurring once and the leading ten covering 6%. Sequencing input: PBMCs or T cells enriched from blood (not recorded which). The receptors stem from a woman aged 40-49 years who had recovered from COVID-19. Both conserved end residues are trimmed from each CDR3.

V,CDR3
TRBV3-1/TRBV3-2,ASSHYWTSGIYEQY
TRBV7-9,ASVAGQGEYEQY
TRBV11-2,ASSLGGTGPLEQY
TRBV5-6,ASSLYGEAGNEKLF
TRBV29-1,SVASGLSSYNEQF
TRBV9,ASSVDGWGTYGYT
TRBV4-1,ASSRLDRQSGANVLT
TRBV5-1,ASSVGQVSAGGLLGGEQY
TRBV19,ASSMGPLLYEQY
TRBV30,AWSGGTLGYYGYT
TRBV6-5,ASSYGGGTTEAF
TRBV7-9,ASSLITSGTAEQF
TRBV29-1,SVGLMQGGFHEQY
TRBV24-1,ATSDSPALAGDRAGELF
TRBV5-1,ASSLVGGTGGIQY
TRBV29-1,SVEDGGPSYEQY
TRBV9,ASSVGGMYNEQF
TRBV2,ASSHRGLLPYEQY
TRBV5-6,ASRLGFDEKLF
TRBV7-9,ASSRGQGSSGANVLT
TRBV14,ASSPQGLNTGELF
TRBV28,ASRAASWETQY
TRBV4-3,ASSQGGTNYGYT
TRBV3-1/TRBV3-2,ASSQEGGISYEQY
TRBV6-2/TRBV6-3,ASSVPRAGRGLGNEQF
TRBV24-1,ATSEGGLGGNTIY
TRBV28,ASSPGGAYSNTGELF
TRBV30,AWSRGREREQY
TRBV4-3,ASSQGGGSGTQY
TRBV4-1,ASSQGQGVSGNTIY
TRBV10-2,ASSPGADIPEAF
TRBV7-6,ASSTAGGVTGELF
TRBV29-1,SVAATYEQY
TRBV11-2,ASSLEGLSGRYEQY
TRBV19,ASNLDRGNTIY
TRBV30,AWSSVGNTIY
TRBV21-1,ASTRPFLSRQGGYGYT
TRBV4-1,ASSQAGANNYGYT
TRBV4-3,ASSQESLSTEQY
TRBV28,ASRARDRVQPQH
TRBV20-1,SASGMGGRRDQPQH
TRBV7-2,ASSLDGIRETQY
TRBV6-5,ASSKTFTGESEQY
TRBV5-1,ASSAGTGAGNTIY
TRBV7-9,ASSLSLTRGQPNNEQF
TRBV14,ASSQRHLRETQY
TRBV6-5,ASIMTGVHSPLH
TRBV21-1,ASSKGDFQETQY
TRBV2,ASSENDRAALNTGELF
TRBV4-1,ASSRTIGYNEQF
TRBV18,ASSPIGPGTGGETEAF
TRBV30,AWSYQGRGEQF
TRBV7-3,ASAEGLAGPQETQY